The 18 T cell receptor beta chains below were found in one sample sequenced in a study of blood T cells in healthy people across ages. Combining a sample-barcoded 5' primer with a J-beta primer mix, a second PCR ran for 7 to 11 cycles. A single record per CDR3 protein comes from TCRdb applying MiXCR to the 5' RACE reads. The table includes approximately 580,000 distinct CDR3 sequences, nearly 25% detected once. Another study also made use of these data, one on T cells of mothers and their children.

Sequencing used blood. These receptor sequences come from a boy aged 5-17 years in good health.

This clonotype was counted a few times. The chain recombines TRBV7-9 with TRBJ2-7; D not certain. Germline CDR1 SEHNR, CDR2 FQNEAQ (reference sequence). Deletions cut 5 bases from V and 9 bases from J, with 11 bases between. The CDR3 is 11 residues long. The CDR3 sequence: CASSEDTTQYF. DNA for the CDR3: TGTGCCAGCAGCGAAGATACCACGCAGTACTTC.

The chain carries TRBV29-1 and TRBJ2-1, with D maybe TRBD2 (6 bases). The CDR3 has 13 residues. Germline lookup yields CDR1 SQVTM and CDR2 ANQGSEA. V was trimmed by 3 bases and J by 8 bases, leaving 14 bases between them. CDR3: CSVDDGTRDEQFF. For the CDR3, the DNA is TGCAGCGTTGATGACGGGACTCGGGATGAGCAGTTCTTC.

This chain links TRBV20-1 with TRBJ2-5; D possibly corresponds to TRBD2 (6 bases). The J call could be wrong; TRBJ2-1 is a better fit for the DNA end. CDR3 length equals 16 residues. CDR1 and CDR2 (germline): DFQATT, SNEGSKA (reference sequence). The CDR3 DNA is TGCAGTGCTAGGATTTTTGTCGGCGGGGCAAAAAATGAGCAGTTCTTC. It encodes CSARIFVGGAKNEQFF.

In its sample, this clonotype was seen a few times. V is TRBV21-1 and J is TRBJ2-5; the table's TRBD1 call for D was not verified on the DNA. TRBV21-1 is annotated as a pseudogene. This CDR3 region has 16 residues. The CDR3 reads CASSKARETTQETQYF. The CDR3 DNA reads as TGTGCCAGCAGCAAAGCCAGGGAGACTACTCAAGAGACCCAGTACTTC.

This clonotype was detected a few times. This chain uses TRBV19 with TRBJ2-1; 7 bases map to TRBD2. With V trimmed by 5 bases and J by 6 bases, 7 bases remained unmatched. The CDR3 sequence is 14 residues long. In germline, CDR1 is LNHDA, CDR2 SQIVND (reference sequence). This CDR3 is CASSRGGSGNEQFF. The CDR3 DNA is TGTGCCAGTAGTCGGGGCGGGAGCGGCAATGAGCAGTTCTTC.

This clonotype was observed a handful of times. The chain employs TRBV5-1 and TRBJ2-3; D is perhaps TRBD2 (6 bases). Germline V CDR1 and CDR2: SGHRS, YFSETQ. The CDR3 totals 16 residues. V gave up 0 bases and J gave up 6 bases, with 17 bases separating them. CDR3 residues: CASSLGHDGGLDTQYF. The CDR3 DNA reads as TGCGCCAGCAGCTTGGGTCATGACGGGGGTTTGGATACGCAGTATTTT.

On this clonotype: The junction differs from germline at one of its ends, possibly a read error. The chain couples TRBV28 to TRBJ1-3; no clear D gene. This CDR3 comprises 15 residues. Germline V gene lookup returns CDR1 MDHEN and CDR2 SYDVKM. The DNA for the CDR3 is TGTGCTAGCAGTTTCCGGCCGGCCTCTGGAAACACCATATATTTT. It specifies CASSFRPASGNTIYF.

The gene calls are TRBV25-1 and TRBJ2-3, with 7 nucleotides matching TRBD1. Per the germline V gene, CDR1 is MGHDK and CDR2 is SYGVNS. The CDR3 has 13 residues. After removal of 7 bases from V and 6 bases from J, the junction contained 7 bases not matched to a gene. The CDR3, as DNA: TGTGCCAGCACTGAGGGGGCGCGGGATACGCAGTATTTT. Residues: CASTEGARDTQYF. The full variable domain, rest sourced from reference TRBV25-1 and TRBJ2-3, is EADIYQTPRYLVIGTGKKITLECSQTMGHDKMYWYQQDPGMELHLIHYSYGVNSTEKGDLSSESTVSRIRTEHFPLTLESARPSHTSQYLCASTEGARDTQYFGPGTRLTVL.

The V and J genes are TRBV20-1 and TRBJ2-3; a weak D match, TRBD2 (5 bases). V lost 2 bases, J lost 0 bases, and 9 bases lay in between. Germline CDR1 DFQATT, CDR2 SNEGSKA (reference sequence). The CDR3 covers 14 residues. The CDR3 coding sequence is TGCAGTGCTAGACGTAGGACTAGCACAGATACGCAGTATTTT. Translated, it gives CSARRRTSTDTQYF.

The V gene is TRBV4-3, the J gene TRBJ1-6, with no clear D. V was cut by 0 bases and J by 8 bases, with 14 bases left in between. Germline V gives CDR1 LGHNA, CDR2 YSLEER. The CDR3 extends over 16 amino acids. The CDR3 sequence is CASSQDMVRGDSPLHF. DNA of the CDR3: TGCGCCAGCAGCCAAGATATGGTCCGTGGCGATTCACCCCTCCACTTT.

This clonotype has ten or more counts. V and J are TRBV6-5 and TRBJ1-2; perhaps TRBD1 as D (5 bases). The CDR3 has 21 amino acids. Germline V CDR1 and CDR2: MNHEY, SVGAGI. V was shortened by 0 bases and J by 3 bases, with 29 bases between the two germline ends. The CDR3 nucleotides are TGTGCCAGCAGTTACTCAGAGCGGCAGGGCGAGGTTGAGGAGGGCCACTATGGCTACACCTTC. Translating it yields CASSYSERQGEVEEGHYGYTF.

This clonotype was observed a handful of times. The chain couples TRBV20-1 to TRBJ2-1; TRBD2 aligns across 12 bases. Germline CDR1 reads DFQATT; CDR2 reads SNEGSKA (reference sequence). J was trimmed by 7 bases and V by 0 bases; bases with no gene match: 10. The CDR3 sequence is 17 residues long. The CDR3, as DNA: TGCAGTGCTAGAGATGGGGTATCTAGCGGGAGGGGGAATGAGCAGTTCTTC. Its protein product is CSARDGVSSGRGNEQFF.

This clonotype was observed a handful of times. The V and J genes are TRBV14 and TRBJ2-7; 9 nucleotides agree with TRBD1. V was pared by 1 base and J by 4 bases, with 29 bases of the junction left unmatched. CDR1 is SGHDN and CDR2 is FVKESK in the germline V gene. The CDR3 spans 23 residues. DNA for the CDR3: TGTGCCAGCAGCCAAGTCCGATCCAAGATGTACTGGGACAGGGACCCTCCTTCGTACGAGCAGTACTTC. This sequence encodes CASSQVRSKMYWDRDPPSYEQYF.

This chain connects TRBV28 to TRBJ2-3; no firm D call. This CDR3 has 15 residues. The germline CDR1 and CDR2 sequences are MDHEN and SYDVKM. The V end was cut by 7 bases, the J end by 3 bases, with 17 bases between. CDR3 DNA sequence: TGTGCCAGCACCTATGGACCGGTGGGGACAGATACGCAGTATTTT. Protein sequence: CASTYGPVGTDTQYF.

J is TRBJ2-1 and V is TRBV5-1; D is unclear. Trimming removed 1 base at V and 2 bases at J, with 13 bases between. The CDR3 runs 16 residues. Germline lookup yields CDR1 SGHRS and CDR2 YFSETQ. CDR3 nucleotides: TGCGCCAGCAGCTTGTTAGTGCAGCACCCCTACAATGAGCAGTTCTTC. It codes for CASSLLVQHPYNEQFF.

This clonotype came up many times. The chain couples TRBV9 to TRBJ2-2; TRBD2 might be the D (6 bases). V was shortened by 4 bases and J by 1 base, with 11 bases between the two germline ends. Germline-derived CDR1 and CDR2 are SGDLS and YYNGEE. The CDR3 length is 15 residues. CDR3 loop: CASSPGGRNTGELFF. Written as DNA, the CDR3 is TGTGCCAGCAGCCCCGGGGGAAGGAACACCGGGGAGCTGTTTTTT.

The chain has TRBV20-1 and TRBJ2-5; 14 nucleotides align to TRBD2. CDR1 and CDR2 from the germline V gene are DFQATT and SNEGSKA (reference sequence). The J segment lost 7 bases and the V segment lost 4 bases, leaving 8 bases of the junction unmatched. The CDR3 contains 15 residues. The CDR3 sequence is CSATGTSGSEGTQYF. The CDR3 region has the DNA TGCAGTGCTACCGGGACTAGCGGGAGCGAAGGGACCCAGTACTTC.

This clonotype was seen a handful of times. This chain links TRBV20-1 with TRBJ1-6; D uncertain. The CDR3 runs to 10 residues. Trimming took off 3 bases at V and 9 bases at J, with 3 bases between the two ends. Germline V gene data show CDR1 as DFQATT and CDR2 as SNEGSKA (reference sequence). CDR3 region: CSARGSPLHF. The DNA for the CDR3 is TGCAGTGCTAGGGGTTCACCCCTCCACTTT.